This T cell receptor beta chain comes out of a study of T cell responses to AZD1222 COVID-19 vaccine. Study conclusions and caveats: Regions 160-218 and 743-854 held dominance among vaccine-associated CD4 TCRs, which spanned spike. A mostly white British donor set with more females was recruited, and clonal diversity was possibly underestimated.

On this clone itself: As yet, its antigen is unknown.

Germline CDR1 and CDR2: MDHEN and SYDVKM. CDR3 size: 14 residues. V lost 7 bases to trimming and J lost 5 bases; unmatched junction nucleotides: 7. Clones were sequenced by immunoSEQ multiplex PCR, and TCRdb holds only the in-frame ones, with some missing. The table lists about 200,000 clones, 85% to 90% of them singletons. The receptor's source is an adult in good health. The V and J genes are TRBV28 and TRBJ2-3; 9 bases line up with TRBD1. Sequenced here: peripheral blood, sampled on day 0 of AZD1222 vaccination. The CDR3 region is CASTRQGEGDTQYF. The CDR3 coding sequence is TGTGCCAGCACCCGACAGGGGGAGGGAGATACGCAGTATTTT. Filled out from reference TRBV28 and TRBJ2-3, the complete variable domain reads DVKVTQSSRYLVKRTGEKVFLECVQDMDHENMFWYRQDPGLGLRLIYFSYDVKMKEKGDIPEGYSVSREKKERFSLILESASTNQTSMYLCASTRQGEGDTQYFGPGTRLTVL.